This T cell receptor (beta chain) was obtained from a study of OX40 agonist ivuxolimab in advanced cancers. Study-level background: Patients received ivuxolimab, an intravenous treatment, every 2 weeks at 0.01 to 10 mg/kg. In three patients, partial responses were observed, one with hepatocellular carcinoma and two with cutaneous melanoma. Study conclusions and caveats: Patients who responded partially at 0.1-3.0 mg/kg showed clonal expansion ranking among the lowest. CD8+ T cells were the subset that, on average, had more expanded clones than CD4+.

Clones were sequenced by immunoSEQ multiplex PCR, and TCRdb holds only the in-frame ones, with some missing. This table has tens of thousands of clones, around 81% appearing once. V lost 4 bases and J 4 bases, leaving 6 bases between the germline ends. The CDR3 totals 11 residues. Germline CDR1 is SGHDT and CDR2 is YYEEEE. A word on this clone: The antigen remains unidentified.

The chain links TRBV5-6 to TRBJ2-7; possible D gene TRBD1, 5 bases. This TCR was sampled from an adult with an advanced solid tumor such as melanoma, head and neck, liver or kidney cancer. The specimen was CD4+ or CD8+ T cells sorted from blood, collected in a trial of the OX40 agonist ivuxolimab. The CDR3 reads CASSGAYEQYF. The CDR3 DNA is TGTGCCAGCAGCGGGGCGTACGAGCAGTACTTC.